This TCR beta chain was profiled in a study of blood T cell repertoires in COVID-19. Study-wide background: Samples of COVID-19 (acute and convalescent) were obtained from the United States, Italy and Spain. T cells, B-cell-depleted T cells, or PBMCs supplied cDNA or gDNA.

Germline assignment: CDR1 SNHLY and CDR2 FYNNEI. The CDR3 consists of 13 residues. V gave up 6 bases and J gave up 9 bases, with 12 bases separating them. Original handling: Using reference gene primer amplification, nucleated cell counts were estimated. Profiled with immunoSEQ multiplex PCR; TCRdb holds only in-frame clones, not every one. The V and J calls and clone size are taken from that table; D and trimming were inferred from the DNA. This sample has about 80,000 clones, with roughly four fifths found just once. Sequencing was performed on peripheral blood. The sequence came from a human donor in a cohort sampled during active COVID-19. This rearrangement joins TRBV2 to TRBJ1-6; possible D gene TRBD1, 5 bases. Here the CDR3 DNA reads TGTGCCAGCAGGGGGGGTTCGTCTTCACCCCTCCACTTT. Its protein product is CASRGGSSSPLHF.